What follows are 21 T cell receptor beta chains derived from one specimen sequenced in a study of graft-versus-host responses after intestinal transplantation (dated by TCRdb to the early 2020s). Library creation used the immunoSEQ multiplex PCR assay. What TCRdb holds here is the immuneACCESS table cut down to in-frame rearrangements. Part of the clones is not present; checked against another copy, under half of the missing clones reflect an unresolved V gene, and the others are unexplained. The sample table contains 95,000 or so clones; only one count was recorded for 75% to 95% of them. The ten largest clones represent about 16% of the sample. Material: PBMCs, obtained around 450 days after intestinal transplant. The source is a human patient who received an intestinal transplant, so some T cells may come from the graft donor.

The V gene is TRBV28, the J gene TRBJ1-2; D unclear. CDR1 MDHEN and CDR2 SYDVKM come from the germline V gene. The CDR3 length is 14 residues. Trimming shortened V by 6 bases and J by 3 bases, and 14 bases separated the two germline ends. The CDR3 protein is CASSPPDKDYGYTF. For the CDR3, the DNA is TGTGCCAGCAGCCCCCCCGACAAGGACTATGGCTACACCTTC.

The chain links TRBV6-4 to TRBJ1-1; D call uncertain. The CDR3 covers 12 residues. V lost 3 bases and J lost 5, with 7 bases in between. The germline gives CDR1 MRHNA, CDR2 SNTAGT. The CDR3 bases are TGTGCCAGCAGTGATGGGGAAACTGAAGCTTTCTTT. Residues: CASSDGETEAFF.

The rearrangement uses TRBV4-2 and TRBJ1-4, with D maybe TRBD1 (5 bases). V was shortened by 0 bases and J by 8 bases, with 7 bases between the two germline ends. Germline V CDR1 and CDR2: LGHNA, YNFKEQ. The CDR3 runs to 13 residues. In DNA, the CDR3 is TGTGCCAGCAGCCAAGATGGGGGGGAAAAACTGTTTTTT. Amino acids: CASSQDGGEKLFF.

CDR3 loop: CASSPQESGNTIYF. As DNA, the CDR3 is TGTGCCAGCTCACCCCAGGAATCTGGAAACACCATATATTTT. The chain combines TRBV18 with TRBJ1-3; no clear D. CDR3 length: 14 residues. Germline V gives CDR1 KGHSH, CDR2 LQKENI. Trimming took 3 bases from V and 1 from J, leaving 7 bases between them.

The chain links TRBV7-6 to TRBJ1-1; D ambiguous. Germline V lookup: CDR1 SGHVS, CDR2 FNYEAQ. V was pared by 4 bases and J by 7 bases, with 13 bases between. The CDR3 extends over 13 amino acids. This CDR3 reads CASSSRNGGEAFF. The CDR3 bases are TGTGCCAGCAGCTCACGAAATGGAGGTGAAGCTTTCTTT.

The chain uses TRBV2 and TRBJ2-3; possible D gene TRBD1, 6 bases. Germline V gene sequence: CDR1 SNHLY, CDR2 FYNNEI. The ends were cut back, 6 bases at V and 2 bases at J, with 12 bases in the middle. CDR3 length: 14 amino acids. The CDR3 DNA reads as TGTGCCAGCAGGACGGACAGATACACAGATACGCAGTATTTT. Residues: CASRTDRYTDTQYF.

The chain couples TRBV7-9 to TRBJ1-1, with TRBD1 as a possible D gene (5 bases). The CDR3 covers 15 residues. V was trimmed by 6 bases and J by 0 bases, leaving 14 bases between them. Germline V lookup: CDR1 SEHNR, CDR2 FQNEAQ (reference sequence). The CDR3 is CASSPRTILNTEAFF. For the CDR3, the DNA is TGTGCCAGCAGTCCTCGGACAATTCTGAACACTGAAGCTTTCTTT.

The gene calls are TRBV27 and TRBJ1-1; D gene uncertain. Trimming cost V 5 bases and J 1 base, with 14 bases left between them. Germline V gene sequence: CDR1 MNHEY, CDR2 SMNVEV (reference sequence). The CDR3 totals 15 residues. The CDR3 nucleotides read TGTGCCAGCAGTGTTTACGGGGTGAGGAACACTGAAGCTTTCTTT. Its translation is CASSVYGVRNTEAFF.

The J gene is TRBJ2-5, the V gene TRBV5-1, with 8 bases that match TRBD1. The better agreement between TRBJ2-7 and the DNA end casts doubt on the J call. The CDR3 has 17 residues. Germline V gene lookup returns CDR1 SGHRS and CDR2 YFSETQ. The CDR3 DNA reads TGCGCCAGCAGCTTGGCCCCCGGACAGGGTTGGGCCTACGAGCAGTACTTC. Translating it yields CASSLAPGQGWAYEQYF.

The chain links TRBV13 to TRBJ1-2, with TRBD1 as a possible D gene (5 bases). Trimming took off 7 bases at V and 8 bases at J, with 20 bases between the two ends. In germline, CDR1 is PRHDT, CDR2 FYEKMQ (reference sequence). There are 14 residues in the CDR3. CDR3 in DNA: TGTGCCAGCACGTCCGCCGGGGGACTCAAGGGCTACACCTTC. It is translated as CASTSAGGLKGYTF. Using reference TRBV13 and TRBJ1-2 for the parts outside the CDR3, the full variable domain is AAGVIQSPRHLIKEKRETATLKCYPIPRHDTVYWYQQGPGQDPQFLISFYEKMQSDKGSIPDRFSAQQFSDYHSELNMSSLELGDSALYFCASTSAGGLKGYTFGSGTRLTVV.

This chain connects TRBV2 to TRBJ1-4; 7 bases are shared with TRBD1. The CDR3 consists of 15 residues. From germline, CDR1 is SNHLY and CDR2 FYNNEI. With 3 bases clipped from V and 8 bases from J, the junction kept 9 bases outside the gene matches. The CDR3 DNA reads as TGTGCCAGCAGTGATAGAGGACAGGTTAAGGAAAAACTGTTTTTT. This translates into CASSDRGQVKEKLFF.

This clone was observed a few times. This chain links TRBV7-9 with TRBJ1-1; D remains unclear. Trimming took 7 bases from V and 5 from J, leaving 14 bases between them. The CDR3 runs to 13 residues. Germline loops: CDR1 SEHNR, CDR2 FQNEAQ (reference sequence). CDR3 DNA sequence: TGTGCCAGCACCCCAGAAGCGGTGACTGAAGCTTTCTTT. Translated, it gives CASTPEAVTEAFF.

This chain links TRBV6-5 with TRBJ2-5; D not resolved. Germline CDR1 is MNHEY and CDR2 is SVGAGI. The CDR3 has 13 amino acids. V was cut by 2 bases and J by 5 bases, with 9 bases left in between. The CDR3 DNA sequence: TGTGCCAGCAGTTACCCAGATATGGAGACCCAGTACTTC. Protein product: CASSYPDMETQYF.

V gene TRBV9 combines with J gene TRBJ2-1; D possibly corresponds to TRBD1 (6 bases). The CDR3 totals 14 residues. The germline CDR1 and CDR2 sequences are SGDLS and YYNGEE. With 0 bases removed from V and 9 bases from J, the gap between germline ends came to 13 bases. The CDR3 nucleotides are TGTGCCAGCAGCGTAGACAGGGCTGGGAGTGAGCAGTTCTTC. Translation gives CASSVDRAGSEQFF.

V usage is TRBV19 and J usage is TRBJ2-1; TRBD1 is a possible D gene (7 bases). Germline V CDR1 and CDR2: LNHDA, SQIVND (reference sequence). The CDR3 has 19 amino acids. The V end lost 6 bases, the J end lost 3 bases, and 27 bases lay between the germline ends. DNA of the CDR3: TGTGCCAGTAGCCCCCCCCCGGAGGGGGCAAGGTGGTACTACAATGAGCAGTTCTTC. Its translation is CASSPPPEGARWYYNEQFF. The full variable domain, completed using reference TRBV19 and TRBJ2-1, is DGGITQSPKYLFRKEGQNVTLSCEQNLNHDAMYWYRQDPGQGLRLIYYSQIVNDFQKGDIAEGYSVSREKKESFPLTVTSAQKNPTAFYLCASSPPPEGARWYYNEQFFGPGTRLTVL.

This chain joins TRBV7-2 and TRBJ1-4; D remains ambiguous. The CDR3 has 12 residues. CDR1 and CDR2 from the germline V gene are SGHTA and FQGNSA. Between the trimmed V and J ends, which lost 2 bases and 11 bases, there was a span of 9 bases. The CDR3 nucleotides read TGTGCCAGCAGCTTAAATAAGGGTAAACTGTTTTTT. This encodes CASSLNKGKLFF.

This chain uses TRBV29-1 with TRBJ1-2; 9 nucleotides line up with TRBD1. This CDR3 has 13 amino acids. J gave up 8 bases and V 6 bases, and 10 bases lay outside the gene matches. Germline V gives CDR1 SQVTM, CDR2 ANQGSEA. The CDR3 nucleotides are TGCAGCGTGGGACAGGGACTAACTGGGGGCTACACCTTC. It yields the protein CSVGQGLTGGYTF. Full variable domain (rest looked up from reference TRBV29-1 and TRBJ1-2): SAVISQKPSRDICQRGTSLTIQCQVDSQVTMMFWYRQQPGQSLTLIATANQGSEATYESGFVIDKFPISRPNLTFSTLTVSNMSPEDSSIYLCSVGQGLTGGYTFGSGTRLTVV.

The chain carries TRBV11-2 and TRBJ2-3; D remains unclear. CDR1 and CDR2 from the germline V gene are SGHAT and FQNNGV. Trimming removed 4 bases from V and 6 bases from J, with 14 bases in between. The CDR3 has 14 amino acids. The CDR3, as DNA: TGTGCCAGCAGCTCAACGGCAGCATGGGATACGCAGTATTTT. This codes for CASSSTAAWDTQYF.

This chain connects TRBV2 to TRBJ2-3; D might be TRBD1 or TRBD2, each matching 5 bases. CDR3 length equals 15 residues. Germline assignment: CDR1 SNHLY and CDR2 FYNNEI. The ends were cut back, 9 bases at V and 3 bases at J, with 19 bases in the middle. The CDR3 sequence: CARRVGAGGTDTQYF. The CDR3 bases are TGTGCCAGAAGGGTCGGGGCAGGTGGTACAGATACGCAGTATTTT. The whole variable domain, remainder taken from reference TRBV2 and TRBJ2-3, is EPEVTQTPSHQVTQMGQEVILRCVPISNHLYFYWYRQILGQKVEFLVSFYNNEISEKSEIFDDQFSVERPDGSNFTLKIRSTKLEDSAMYFCARRVGAGGTDTQYFGPGTRLTVL.

The CDR3 coding sequence is TGCGCCAGCCTTGGACAACCCAACACCGGGGAGCTGTTTTTT. It is translated as CASLGQPNTGELFF. The chain uses TRBV5-1 and TRBJ2-2; possible D gene TRBD1, 5 bases. This CDR3 spans 14 amino acids. CDR1 and CDR2 from the germline V gene are SGHRS and YFSETQ. Trimming left V 7 bases short and J 2 bases short, with 12 bases between.

J is TRBJ2-1 and V is TRBV7-9; possibly TRBD2 for D (6 bases). The CDR3 has 14 amino acids. Looked up from germline, CDR1 is SEHNR and CDR2 is FQNEAQ (reference sequence). Trimming took 5 bases from V and 5 from J, leaving 13 bases between them. The CDR3 nucleotides read TGTGCCAGCAGCCCCCGTGGGGGGAACAATGAGCAGTTCTTC. Protein: CASSPRGGNNEQFF.